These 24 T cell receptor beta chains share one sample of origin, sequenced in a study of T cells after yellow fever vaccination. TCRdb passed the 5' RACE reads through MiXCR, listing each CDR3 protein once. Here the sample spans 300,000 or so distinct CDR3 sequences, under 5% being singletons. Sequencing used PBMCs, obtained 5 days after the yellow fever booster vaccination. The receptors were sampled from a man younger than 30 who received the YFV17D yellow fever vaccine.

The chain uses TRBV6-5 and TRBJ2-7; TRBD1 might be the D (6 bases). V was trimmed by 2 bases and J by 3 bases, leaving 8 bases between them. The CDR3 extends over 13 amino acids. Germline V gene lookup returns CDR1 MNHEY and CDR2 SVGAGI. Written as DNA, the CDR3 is TGTGCCAGCAGTTACCGGACAGACTACGAGCAGTACTTC. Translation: CASSYRTDYEQYF.

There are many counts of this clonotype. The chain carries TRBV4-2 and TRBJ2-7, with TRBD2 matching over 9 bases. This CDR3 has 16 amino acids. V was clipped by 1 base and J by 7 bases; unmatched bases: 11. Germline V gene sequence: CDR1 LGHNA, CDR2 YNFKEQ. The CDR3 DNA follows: TGTGCCAGCAGCCAAGCGGCTAGCGGGGTTAGTGGGGAGCAGTACTTC. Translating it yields CASSQAASGVSGEQYF.

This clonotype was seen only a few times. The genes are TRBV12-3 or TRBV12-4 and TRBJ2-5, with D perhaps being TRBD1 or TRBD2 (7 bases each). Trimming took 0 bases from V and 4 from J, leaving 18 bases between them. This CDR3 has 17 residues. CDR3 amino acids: CASSLAGQGGWTETQYF. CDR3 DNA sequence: TGTGCCAGCAGTTTAGCGGGTCAGGGGGGGTGGACAGAGACCCAGTACTTC.

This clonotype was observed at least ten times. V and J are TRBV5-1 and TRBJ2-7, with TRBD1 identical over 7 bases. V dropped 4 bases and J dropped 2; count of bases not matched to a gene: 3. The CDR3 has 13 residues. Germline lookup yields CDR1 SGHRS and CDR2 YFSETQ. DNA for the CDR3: TGCGCCAGCAGCCACGGACAGGCCTACGAGCAGTACGTC. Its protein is CASSHGQAYEQYV.

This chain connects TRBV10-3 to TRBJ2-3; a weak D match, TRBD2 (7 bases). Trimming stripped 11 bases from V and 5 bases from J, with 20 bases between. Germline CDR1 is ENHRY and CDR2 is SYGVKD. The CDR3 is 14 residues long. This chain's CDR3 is CAVRFAGAVDTQYF. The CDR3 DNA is TGTGCCGTCCGTTTTGCGGGGGCAGTAGATACGCAGTATTTT.

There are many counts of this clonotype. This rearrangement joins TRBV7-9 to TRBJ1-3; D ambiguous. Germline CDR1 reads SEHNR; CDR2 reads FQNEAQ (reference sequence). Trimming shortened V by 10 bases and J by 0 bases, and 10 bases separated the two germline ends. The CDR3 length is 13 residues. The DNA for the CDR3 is TGTGCCACCGAATGGGGCTCTGGAAACACCATATATTTT. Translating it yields CATEWGSGNTIYF.

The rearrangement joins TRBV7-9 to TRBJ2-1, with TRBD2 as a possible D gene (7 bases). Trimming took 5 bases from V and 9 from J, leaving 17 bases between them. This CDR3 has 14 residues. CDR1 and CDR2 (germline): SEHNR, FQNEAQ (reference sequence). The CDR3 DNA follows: TGTGCCAGCAGCGGGGCGGGGGCGTTTCCTGAGCAGTTCTTC. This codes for CASSGAGAFPEQFF.

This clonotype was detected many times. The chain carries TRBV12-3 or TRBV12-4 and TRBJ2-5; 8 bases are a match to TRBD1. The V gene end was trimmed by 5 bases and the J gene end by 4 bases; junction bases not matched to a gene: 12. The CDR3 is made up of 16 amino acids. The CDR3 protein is CASSRFRQGALETQYF. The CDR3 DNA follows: TGTGCCAGCAGTCGCTTTAGGCAGGGGGCTCTAGAGACCCAGTACTTC.

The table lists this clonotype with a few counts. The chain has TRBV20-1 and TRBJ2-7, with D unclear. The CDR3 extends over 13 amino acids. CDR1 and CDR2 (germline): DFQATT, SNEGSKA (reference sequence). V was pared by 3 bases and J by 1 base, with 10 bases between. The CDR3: CSARSRRSYEQYV. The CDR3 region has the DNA TGCAGTGCTAGGTCCAGGCGGTCCTACGAGCAGTACGTC.

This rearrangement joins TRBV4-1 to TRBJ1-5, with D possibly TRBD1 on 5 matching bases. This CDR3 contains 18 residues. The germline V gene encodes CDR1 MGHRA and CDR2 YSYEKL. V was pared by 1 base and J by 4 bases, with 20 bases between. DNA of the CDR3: TGCGCCAGCAGCCAAGCCCCACCCCTGGAACAGGATAATCAGCCCCAGCATTTT. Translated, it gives CASSQAPPLEQDNQPQHF.

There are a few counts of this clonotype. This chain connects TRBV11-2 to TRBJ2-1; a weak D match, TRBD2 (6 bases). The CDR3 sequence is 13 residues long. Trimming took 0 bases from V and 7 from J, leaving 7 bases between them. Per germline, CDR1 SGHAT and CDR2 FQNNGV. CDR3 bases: TGTGCCAGCAGCTTAGACCTAGCGAATGAGCAGTTCTTC. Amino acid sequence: CASSLDLANEQFF.

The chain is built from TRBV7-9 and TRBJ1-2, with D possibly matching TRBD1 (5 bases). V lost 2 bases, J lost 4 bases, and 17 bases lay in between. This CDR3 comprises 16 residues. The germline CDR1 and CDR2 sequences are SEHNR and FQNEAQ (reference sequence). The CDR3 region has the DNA TGTGCCAGCAGCTTATTGGGGGGGGAGATGATCTATGGCTACACCTTC. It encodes CASSLLGGEMIYGYTF.

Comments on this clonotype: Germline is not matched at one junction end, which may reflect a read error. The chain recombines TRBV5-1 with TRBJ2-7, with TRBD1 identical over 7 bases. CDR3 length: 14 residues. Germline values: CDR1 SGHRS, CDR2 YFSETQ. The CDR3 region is CVSTSGAGGYEQYF. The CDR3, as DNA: TGCGTCAGCACTTCTGGGGCAGGGGGCTACGAGCAGTACTTC.

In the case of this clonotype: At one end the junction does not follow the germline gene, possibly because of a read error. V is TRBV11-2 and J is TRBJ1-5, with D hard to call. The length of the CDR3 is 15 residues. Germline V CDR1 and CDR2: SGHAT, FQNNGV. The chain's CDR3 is CASSLSQHSNQPEHF. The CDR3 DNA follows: TGTGCCAGCAGCTTGTCCCAGCATAGCAATCAGCCCGAGCATTTT.

In DNA form, the CDR3 reads TGTGCCAGTAGCCGTGGGAACTCTGGGGCCAACGTCCTGACTTTC. As protein: CASSRGNSGANVLTF. The gene calls are TRBV19 and TRBJ2-6; D ambiguous. V lost 6 bases to trimming and J lost 0 bases, with 9 bases between them. The CDR3 sequence is 15 residues long. The germline V gene encodes CDR1 LNHDA and CDR2 SQIVND (reference sequence).

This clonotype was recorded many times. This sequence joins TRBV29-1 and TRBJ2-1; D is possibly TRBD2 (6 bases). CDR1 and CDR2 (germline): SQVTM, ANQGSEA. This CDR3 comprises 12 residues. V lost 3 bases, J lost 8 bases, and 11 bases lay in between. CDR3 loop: CSVEERDYEQFF. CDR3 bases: TGCAGCGTTGAGGAGAGGGACTATGAGCAGTTCTTC.

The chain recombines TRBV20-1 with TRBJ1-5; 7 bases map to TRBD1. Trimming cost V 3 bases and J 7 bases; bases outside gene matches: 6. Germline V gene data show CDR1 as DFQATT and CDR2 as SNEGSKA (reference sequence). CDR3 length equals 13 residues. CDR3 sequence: CSASQGGDQPQHF. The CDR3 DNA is TGCAGTGCTAGCCAGGGGGGGGACCAGCCCCAGCATTTT.

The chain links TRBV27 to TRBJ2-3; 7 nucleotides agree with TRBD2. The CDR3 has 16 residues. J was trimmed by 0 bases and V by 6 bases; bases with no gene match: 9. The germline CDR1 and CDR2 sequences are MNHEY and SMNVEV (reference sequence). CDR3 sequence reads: CASSNVGGTSTDTQYF. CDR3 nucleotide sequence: TGTGCCAGCAGCAACGTGGGGGGGACGAGCACAGATACGCAGTATTTT.

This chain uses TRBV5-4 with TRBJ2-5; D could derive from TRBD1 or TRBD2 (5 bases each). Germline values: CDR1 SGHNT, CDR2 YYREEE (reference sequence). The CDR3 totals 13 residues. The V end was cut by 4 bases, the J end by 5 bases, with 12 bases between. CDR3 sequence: CASSRDPLETQYF. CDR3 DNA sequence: TGTGCCAGCAGCCGGGACCCTTTGGAGACCCAGTACTTC.

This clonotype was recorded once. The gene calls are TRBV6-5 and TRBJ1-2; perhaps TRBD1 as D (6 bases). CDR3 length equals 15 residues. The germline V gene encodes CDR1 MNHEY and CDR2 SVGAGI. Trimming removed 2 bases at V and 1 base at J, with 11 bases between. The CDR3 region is CASSYVQGSNYGYTF. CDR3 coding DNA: TGTGCCAGCAGTTACGTACAGGGTAGTAACTATGGCTACACCTTC.

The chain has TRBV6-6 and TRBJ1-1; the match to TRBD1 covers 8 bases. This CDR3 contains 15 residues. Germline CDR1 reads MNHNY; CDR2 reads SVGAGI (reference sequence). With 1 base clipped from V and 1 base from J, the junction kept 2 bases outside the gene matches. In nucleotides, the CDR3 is TGTGCCAGCAGTTACTTCGACAGGGGGAACACTGAAGCTTTCTTT. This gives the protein CASSYFDRGNTEAFF.

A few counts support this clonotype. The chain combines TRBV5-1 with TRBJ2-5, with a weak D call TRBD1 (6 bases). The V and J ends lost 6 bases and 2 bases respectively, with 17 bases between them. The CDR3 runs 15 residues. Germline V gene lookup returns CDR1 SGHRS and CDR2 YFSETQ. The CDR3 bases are TGCGCCAGCACCTTTCTGACAGGAGATCAAGAGACCCAGTACTTC. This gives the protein CASTFLTGDQETQYF.

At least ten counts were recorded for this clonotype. Here the CDR3 DNA reads TGTGCCAGCAGCTTTAGCGGGGGACTCGAGCAGTACTTC. Amino acid sequence: CASSFSGGLEQYF. The chain couples TRBV3-1 to TRBJ2-7; 9 nucleotides align to TRBD2. The V gene's germline CDR1 is LGHDT and CDR2 YNNKEL (reference sequence). Germline trimming cut 5 bases from V and 6 bases from J; bases unmatched to any gene: 5. The CDR3 length is 13 residues.

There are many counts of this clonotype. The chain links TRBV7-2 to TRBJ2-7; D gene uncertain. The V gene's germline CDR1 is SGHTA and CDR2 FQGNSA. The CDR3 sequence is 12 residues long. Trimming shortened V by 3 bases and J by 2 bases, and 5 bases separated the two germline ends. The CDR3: CASSFGAYEQYF. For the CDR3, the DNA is TGTGCCAGCAGCTTCGGAGCCTACGAGCAGTACTTC.